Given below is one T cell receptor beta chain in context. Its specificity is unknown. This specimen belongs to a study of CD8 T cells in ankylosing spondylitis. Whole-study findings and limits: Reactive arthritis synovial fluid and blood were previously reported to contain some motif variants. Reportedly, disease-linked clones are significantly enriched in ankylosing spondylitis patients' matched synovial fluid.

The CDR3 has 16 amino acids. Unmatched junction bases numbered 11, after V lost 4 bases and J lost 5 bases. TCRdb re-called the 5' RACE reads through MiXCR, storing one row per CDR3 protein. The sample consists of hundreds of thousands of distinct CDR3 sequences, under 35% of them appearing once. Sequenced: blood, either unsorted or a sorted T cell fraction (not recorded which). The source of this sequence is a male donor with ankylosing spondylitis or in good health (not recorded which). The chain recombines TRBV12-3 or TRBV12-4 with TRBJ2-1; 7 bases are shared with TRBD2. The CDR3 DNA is TGTGCCAGCAGTTCCCCCCGACTGGGACTAAACAATGAGCAGTTCTTC. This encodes CASSSPRLGLNNEQFF.